A selection of T cell receptor beta chains follows, all from one sample in a study of Graves' ophthalmopathy and Graves' hyperthyroidism. Each CDR3 protein is one row after TCRdb ran MiXCR on the multiplex PCR reads. The sample lists around 1.1 million distinct CDR3 sequences, 35% to 45% occurring once. The sequenced sample consisted of peripheral blood or thyroid tissue (not recorded which). These receptors originate from an adult man with Graves' hyperthyroidism. The CDR3 runs from the conserved cysteine through the conserved F or W. A D gene is named only where the DNA matches it firmly. Only part of the rows carry a size: once, few, many, or a class if the clone is expanded.

>TRBD1|TRBV4-3|many|TRBJ2-7
TGCGCCAGCAGCGCTCACAGGGGTACCTACGAGCAGTACTTC
CASSAHRGTYEQYF
>-|TRBV6-5|-|TRBJ1-3
TGTGCCAGCAGTTACGAAGGATCTGGAAACACCATATATTTT
CASSYEGSGNTIYF
>-|TRBV6-5|many|TRBJ2-5
TGTGCCAGCGCGTTGGGGGCCAAAGAGACCCAGTACTTC
CASALGAKETQYF
>TRBD1|TRBV25-1|once|TRBJ1-1
TGTGCCAGCAGTGAACGGGACAGGGGACCCCTGAACACTGAAGCTTTCTTT
CASSERDRGPLNTEAFF
>-|TRBV6-5|once|TRBJ1-2
TGTGCCAGCAGTTATACCGCGTCGGGCTACACCTTC
CASSYTASGYTF
>-|TRBV11-2|few|TRBJ2-5
TGTGCCAGCAGCTTAGGAGGCCGAGGGGTCCAAGAGACCCAGTACTTC
CASSLGGRGVQETQYF
>-|TRBV14|few|TRBJ2-3
TGTGCCAGCAGCCAAAGAGGGTGGAGCGTTCATACGCAGTATTTT
CASSQRGWSVHTQYF
>-|TRBV14|many|TRBJ2-5
TGTGCCAGCAGCCAAGATCCCACTCGATGGCAGACCCAGTACTTC
CASSQDPTRWQTQYF
>TRBD1|TRBV7-6|many|TRBJ1-4
TGTGCCAGCAGCTTAGGGACAGGGTTTGAAAAACTGTTTTTT
CASSLGTGFEKLFF
>-|TRBV6-6|-|TRBJ2-7
TGTGCCAGCATTCCTCGGGTGGGGGGCGAGCAGTACTTC
CASIPRVGGEQYF
>TRBD1|TRBV12-3/TRBV12-4|-|TRBJ2-7
TGTGCCAGCAGTGAAGGACAGGTCCTCTACGAGCAGTACTTC
CASSEGQVLYEQYF
>-|TRBV6-6|few|TRBJ1-3
TGTGCCAGCAGTTACTTAGTGGGCTCTGGAAACACCATATATTTT
CASSYLVGSGNTIYF
>TRBD2|TRBV29-1|-|TRBJ2-2
TGCAGCGTTGCCTCTACCGGACTAGCGGCGAACACCGGGGAGCTGTTTTTT
CSVASTGLAANTGELFF
>-|TRBV2|many|TRBJ2-7
TGTGCCAGCATAAGGGATTACTACGAGCAGTACTTC
CASIRDYYEQYF
>-|TRBV20-1|many|TRBJ1-1
TGCAGTGCTAGAATGACGAACACTGAAGCTTTCTTT
CSARMTNTEAFF
>-|TRBV28|few|TRBJ2-7
TGTGCCAGCAGTTCGTCGGATACCTACGAGCAGTACTTC
CASSSSDTYEQYF
>-|TRBV12-3/TRBV12-4|many|TRBJ1-1
TGTGCCAGCTCCGGGTTCCCTACTGAAGCTTTCTTT
CASSGFPTEAFF
>-|TRBV7-2|many|TRBJ1-1
TGTGCCAGCAGCCCACAGGGTGGGGTGAACACTGAAGCTTTCTTT
CASSPQGGVNTEAFF